Following are 17 T cell receptor beta chains from one sample sequenced in a study of PD-1 blockade in classical Hodgkin lymphoma. The protocol was immunoSEQ multiplex PCR, while the TCRdb copy is restricted to in-frame clones and leaves out a portion. The top ten clones hold about 8% of a sample with roughly 64,000 clones, around 94% of them seen once. Time point here: cycle 4 day 1 (C4D1), after 6 weeks of nivolumab. Every patient was affected by relapse after autologous stem cell transplantation, while exposure to brentuximab vedotin was not uniform. The sample was peripheral blood mononuclear cells (PBMCs), taken before the fourth cycle of nivolumab. The receptor set was obtained from a human donor with classical Hodgkin lymphoma.

The rearrangement uses TRBV28 and TRBJ1-5; D call uncertain. CDR1 is MDHEN, CDR2 SYDVKM, per germline. This CDR3 is 15 amino acids long. V shed 2 bases and J shed 0 bases, with 8 bases lying between them. The CDR3 DNA follows: TGTGCCAGCAGTTTAATGGGAAATAGCAATCAGCCCCAGCATTTT. Translating it yields CASSLMGNSNQPQHF. The entire variable domain, with the rest obtained from reference TRBV28 and TRBJ1-5, is as follows: DVKVTQSSRYLVKRTGEKVFLECVQDMDHENMFWYRQDPGLGLRLIYFSYDVKMKEKGDIPEGYSVSREKKERFSLILESASTNQTSMYLCASSLMGNSNQPQHFGDGTRLSIL.

The chain recombines TRBV5-4 with TRBJ1-1, with D tentatively TRBD1 (5 bases). Trimming removed 3 bases from V and 1 base from J, with 10 bases in between. The CDR3 spans 14 residues. Per the germline V gene, CDR1 is SGHNT and CDR2 is YYREEE (reference sequence). In DNA form, the CDR3 reads TGTGCCAGCAGCTGGAGGGACCCGAACACTGAAGCTTTCTTT. Its translation is CASSWRDPNTEAFF. Full variable domain (outside the CDR3, taken from reference TRBV5-4 and TRBJ1-1): ETGVTQSPTHLIKTRGQQVTLRCSSQSGHNTVSWYQQALGQGPQFIFQYYREEENGRGNFPPRFSGLQFPNYSSELNVNALELDDSALYLCASSWRDPNTEAFFGQGTRLTVV.

This chain joins TRBV4-1 and TRBJ1-2; D is perhaps TRBD1 (5 bases). Per the germline V gene, CDR1 is MGHRA and CDR2 is YSYEKL. V was cut by 1 base and J by 2 bases, with 11 bases left in between. There are 15 residues in the CDR3. Here the CDR3 reads CASSQVGGENYGYTF. As DNA, the CDR3 is TGCGCCAGCAGCCAAGTTGGGGGGGAGAACTATGGCTACACCTTC.

This clone was found once. V is TRBV12-2 and J is TRBJ1-5; TRBD1, as called in the table, went unchecked against the DNA. TRBV12-2 is reported as a pseudogene. The CDR3 length is 15 residues. DNA of the CDR3: TGTGCAAGTCGCTTGGTGGACAGGAATATTCAGCCCCAGCATTTT. It encodes CASRLVDRNIQPQHF.

The genes are TRBV6-6 and TRBJ2-7; tentatively, D is TRBD1 or TRBD2 (5 bases each). V was clipped by 4 bases and J by 4 bases, with 14 bases between them. The germline V gene encodes CDR1 MNHNY and CDR2 SVGAGI (reference sequence). The CDR3 totals 14 residues. CDR3 region: CASSSLFGGYEQYF. The CDR3 nucleotides are TGTGCCAGCAGTTCCCTCTTTGGGGGTTACGAGCAGTACTTC.

CDR3 sequence reads: CASSLGRAGNTIYF. The CDR3 DNA sequence: TGTGCCAGCAGCTTAGGCAGGGCGGGAAACACCATATATTTT. V and J are TRBV13 and TRBJ1-3, with D perhaps matching TRBD1 (5 bases). From germline, CDR1 is PRHDT and CDR2 FYEKMQ (reference sequence). V lost 0 bases, J lost 4 bases, and 7 bases lay in between. The CDR3 runs to 14 residues. The entire variable domain, with the rest obtained from reference TRBV13 and TRBJ1-3, is as follows: AAGVIQSPRHLIKEKRETATLKCYPIPRHDTVYWYQQGPGQDPQFLISFYEKMQSDKGSIPDRFSAQQFSDYHSELNMSSLELGDSALYFCASSLGRAGNTIYFGEGSWLTVV.

V gene TRBV11-3 combines with J gene TRBJ2-3; D is perhaps TRBD1 or TRBD2 (5 bases each). The CDR3 length is 13 residues. Germline V lookup: CDR1 SGHNT, CDR2 YENEEA. Trimming left V 5 bases short and J 3 bases short, with 9 bases between. CDR3 DNA sequence: TGTGCCAGCAGCGGGGACCGTACAGATACGCAGTATTTT. Translated, it gives CASSGDRTDTQYF. Based on the CDR3 plus reference TRBV11-3 and TRBJ2-3, the full variable domain is EAGVVQSPRYKIIEKKQPVAFWCNPISGHNTLYWYLQNLGQGPELLIRYENEEAVDDSQLPKDRFSAERLKGVDSTLKIQPAELGDSAVYLCASSGDRTDTQYFGPGTRLTVL.

The chain joins TRBV6-6 to TRBJ2-5, with TRBD2 matching over 7 bases. There are 14 residues in the CDR3. Germline V gene lookup returns CDR1 MNHNY and CDR2 SVGAGI (reference sequence). V lost 1 base, J lost 2 bases, and 1 base stayed unmatched. Written as DNA, the CDR3 is TGTGCCAGCAGTTACTGGACTAGTCAAGAGACCCAGTACTTC. It codes for CASSYWTSQETQYF.

The chain uses TRBV11-3 and TRBJ2-7, with TRBD2 matching over 7 bases. Germline trimming cut 3 bases from V and 7 bases from J; bases unmatched to any gene: 9. CDR1 is SGHNT and CDR2 is YENEEA in the germline V gene. The CDR3 is 14 residues long. For the CDR3, the DNA is TGTGCCAGCAGCTTGGTTAGCGGGCCAAAGGAGCAGTACTTC. Amino acid sequence: CASSLVSGPKEQYF. The full variable domain, its missing parts supplied by reference TRBV11-3 and TRBJ2-7, is EAGVVQSPRYKIIEKKQPVAFWCNPISGHNTLYWYLQNLGQGPELLIRYENEEAVDDSQLPKDRFSAERLKGVDSTLKIQPAELGDSAVYLCASSLVSGPKEQYFGPGTRLTVT.

This chain links TRBV7-2 with TRBJ1-1; no clear D gene. The germline gives CDR1 SGHTA, CDR2 FQGNSA. Trimming took off 3 bases at V and 1 base at J, with 12 bases between the two ends. The CDR3 extends over 15 amino acids. The CDR3 loop is CASSFWVEGNTEAFF. CDR3 coding DNA: TGTGCCAGCAGCTTCTGGGTTGAAGGGAACACTGAAGCTTTCTTT.

The gene calls are TRBV28 and TRBJ2-2; D is unclear. The germline V gene has CDR1 MDHEN and CDR2 SYDVKM. The CDR3 contains 14 residues. Trimming stripped 8 bases from V and 4 bases from J, with 14 bases between. The chain's CDR3 is CASRVASRTGELFF. Written as DNA, the CDR3 is TGTGCCAGCCGCGTGGCTAGTCGCACCGGGGAGCTGTTTTTT.

The rearrangement links TRBV27 to TRBJ2-2, with TRBD2 matching 12 bases. CDR1 and CDR2 (germline): MNHEY, SMNVEV (reference sequence). The junction had 16 bases not matched to a gene; V was cut back by 5 bases and J by 3 bases. This CDR3 is 20 amino acids long. The CDR3 is CASSPSSSRLAGGYTGELFF. Here the CDR3 DNA reads TGTGCCAGCAGTCCATCCTCGAGTCGTCTAGCGGGGGGGTACACCGGGGAGCTGTTTTTT.

The rearrangement joins TRBV4-1 to TRBJ2-5; the match to TRBD1 covers 11 bases. Germline CDR1 MGHRA, CDR2 YSYEKL. The CDR3 sequence is 15 residues long. V lost 5 bases to trimming and J lost 4 bases; unmatched junction nucleotides: 6. CDR3 region: CASSEDRGQRETQYF. The DNA of the CDR3 is TGCGCCAGCAGCGAGGACAGGGGGCAGAGAGAGACCCAGTACTTC.

The rearrangement links TRBV18 to TRBJ2-1; 12 bases align to TRBD2. Germline values: CDR1 KGHSH, CDR2 LQKENI. This CDR3 has 17 residues. V was pared by 3 bases and J by 2 bases, with 5 bases of the junction left unmatched. CDR3 DNA sequence: TGTGCCAGCTCACCGGGGACTAGCGGGCTCACCTACAATGAGCAGTTCTTC. It yields the protein CASSPGTSGLTYNEQFF.

V and J are TRBV19 and TRBJ1-5; D gene uncertain. This CDR3 is 16 amino acids long. Per germline, CDR1 LNHDA and CDR2 SQIVND (reference sequence). V lost 3 bases to trimming and J lost 1 base, with 13 bases between them. CDR3 bases: TGTGCCAGTAGTATTTCGGGAATAGGGAGCAATCAGCCCCAGCATTTT. Protein: CASSISGIGSNQPQHF.

The DNA for the CDR3 is TGTGCCAGTAGTATGAACGGTTATAGCACAGATACGCAGTATTTT. It yields the protein CASSMNGYSTDTQYF. J is TRBJ2-3 and V is TRBV19; D is unclear. Germline-derived CDR1 and CDR2 are LNHDA and SQIVND (reference sequence). This CDR3 is built from 15 residues. Deletions cut 3 bases from V and 0 bases from J, with 10 bases between.

The CDR3 DNA reads TGTGCCAGCAGACTAGCGGGAGGGAAAAATGAGCAGTTCTTC. This gives the protein CASRLAGGKNEQFF. This chain joins TRBV6-1 and TRBJ2-1; 13 bases match TRBD2. The length of the CDR3 is 14 residues. Germline V gene sequence: CDR1 MNHNS, CDR2 SASEGT. V gave up 6 bases and J gave up 7 bases; unmatched junction bases: 3.